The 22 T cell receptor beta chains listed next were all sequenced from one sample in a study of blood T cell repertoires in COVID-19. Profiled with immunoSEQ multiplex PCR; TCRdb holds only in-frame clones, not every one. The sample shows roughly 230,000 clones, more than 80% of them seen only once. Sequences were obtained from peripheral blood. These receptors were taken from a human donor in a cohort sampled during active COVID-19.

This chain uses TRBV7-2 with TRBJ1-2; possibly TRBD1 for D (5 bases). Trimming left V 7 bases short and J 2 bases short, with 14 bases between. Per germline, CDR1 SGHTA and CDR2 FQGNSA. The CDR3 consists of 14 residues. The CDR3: CASTLGVQNYGYTF. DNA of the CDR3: TGTGCCAGCACCCTAGGGGTGCAGAACTATGGCTACACCTTC.

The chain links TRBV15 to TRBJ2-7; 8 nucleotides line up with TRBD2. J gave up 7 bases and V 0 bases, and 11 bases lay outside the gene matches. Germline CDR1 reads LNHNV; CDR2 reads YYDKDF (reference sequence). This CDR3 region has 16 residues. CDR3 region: CATSRDLAGGSREQYF. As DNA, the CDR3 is TGTGCCACCAGCAGAGATCTGGCGGGGGGCTCCCGGGAGCAGTACTTC.

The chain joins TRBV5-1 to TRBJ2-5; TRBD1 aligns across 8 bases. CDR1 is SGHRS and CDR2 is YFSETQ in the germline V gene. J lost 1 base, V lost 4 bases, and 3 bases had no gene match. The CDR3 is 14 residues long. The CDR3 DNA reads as TGCGCCAGCAGCCGAGGGACAGGCCAAGAGACCCAGTACTTC. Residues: CASSRGTGQETQYF.

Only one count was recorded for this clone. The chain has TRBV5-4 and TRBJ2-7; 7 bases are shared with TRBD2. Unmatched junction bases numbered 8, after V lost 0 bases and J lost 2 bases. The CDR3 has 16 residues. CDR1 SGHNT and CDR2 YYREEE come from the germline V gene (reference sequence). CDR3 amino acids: CASSLGGGSWTYEQYF. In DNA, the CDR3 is TGTGCCAGCAGCTTGGGGGGCGGGAGTTGGACCTACGAGCAGTACTTC.

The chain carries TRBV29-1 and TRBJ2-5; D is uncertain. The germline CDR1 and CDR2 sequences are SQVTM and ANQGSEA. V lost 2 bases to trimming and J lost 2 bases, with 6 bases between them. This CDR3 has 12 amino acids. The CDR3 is CSVEPGQETQYF. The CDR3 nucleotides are TGCAGCGTTGAACCAGGACAAGAGACCCAGTACTTC.

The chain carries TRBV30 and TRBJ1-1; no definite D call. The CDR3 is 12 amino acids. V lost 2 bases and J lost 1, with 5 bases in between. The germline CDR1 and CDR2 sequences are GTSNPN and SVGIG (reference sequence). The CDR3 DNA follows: TGTGCCTGGAGTTTCGGGAACACTGAAGCTTTCTTT. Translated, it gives CAWSFGNTEAFF.

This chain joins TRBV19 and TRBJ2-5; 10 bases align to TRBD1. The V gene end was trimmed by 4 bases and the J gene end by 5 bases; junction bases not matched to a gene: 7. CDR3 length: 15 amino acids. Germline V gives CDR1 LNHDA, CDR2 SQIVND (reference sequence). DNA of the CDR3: TGTGCCAGTAGTACAAGACAGGGGGCTAAGGAGACCCAGTACTTC. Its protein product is CASSTRQGAKETQYF.

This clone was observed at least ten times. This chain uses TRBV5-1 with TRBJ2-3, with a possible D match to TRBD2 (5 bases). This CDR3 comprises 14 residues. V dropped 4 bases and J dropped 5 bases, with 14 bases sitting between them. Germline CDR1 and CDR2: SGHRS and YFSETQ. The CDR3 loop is CASSAPGRGDTQYF. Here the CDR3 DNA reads TGCGCCAGCAGCGCCCCTGGTCGGGGAGATACGCAGTATTTT.

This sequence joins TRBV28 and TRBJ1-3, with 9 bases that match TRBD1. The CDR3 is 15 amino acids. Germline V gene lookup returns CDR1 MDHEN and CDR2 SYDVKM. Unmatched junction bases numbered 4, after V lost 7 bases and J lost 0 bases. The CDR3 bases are TGTGCCAGCAACACAGGGGGCTACTCTGGAAACACCATATATTTT. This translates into CASNTGGYSGNTIYF.

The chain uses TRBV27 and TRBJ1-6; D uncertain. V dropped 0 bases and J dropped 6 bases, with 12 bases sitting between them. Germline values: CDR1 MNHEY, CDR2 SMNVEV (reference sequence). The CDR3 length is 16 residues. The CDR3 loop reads CASSLSPNRSNSPLHF. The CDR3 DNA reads TGTGCCAGCAGTTTATCGCCGAATCGCAGTAATTCACCCCTCCACTTT.

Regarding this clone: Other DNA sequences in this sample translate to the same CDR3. The CDR3 here is CASSLGTGLNTEAFF. DNA of the CDR3: TGCGCCAGCAGCTTGGGGACAGGCTTGAACACTGAAGCTTTCTTT. The rearrangement uses TRBV5-1 and TRBJ1-1; 7 bases are shared with TRBD1. The CDR3 contains 15 residues. The ends lost 0 bases at V and 0 bases at J; junction bases unmatched: 2. Germline CDR1 reads SGHRS; CDR2 reads YFSETQ.

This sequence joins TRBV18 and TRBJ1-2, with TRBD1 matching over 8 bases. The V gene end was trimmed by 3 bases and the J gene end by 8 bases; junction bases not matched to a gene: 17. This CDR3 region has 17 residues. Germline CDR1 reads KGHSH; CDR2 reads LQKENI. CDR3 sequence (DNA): TGTGCCAGCTCACCCCGACAGGGGAGGGGTGGTCAGGTGGGCTACACCTTC. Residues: CASSPRQGRGGQVGYTF.

Here the CDR3 reads CASSYSGVGGRTEAFF. Written as DNA, the CDR3 is TGTGCCAGCAGTTACTCAGGGGTAGGGGGCCGGACTGAAGCTTTCTTT. V gene TRBV6-5 combines with J gene TRBJ1-1; 7 bases fit TRBD1. CDR1 is MNHEY and CDR2 is SVGAGI in the germline V gene. After removal of 0 bases from V and 5 bases from J, the junction contained 9 bases not matched to a gene. This CDR3 has 16 amino acids.

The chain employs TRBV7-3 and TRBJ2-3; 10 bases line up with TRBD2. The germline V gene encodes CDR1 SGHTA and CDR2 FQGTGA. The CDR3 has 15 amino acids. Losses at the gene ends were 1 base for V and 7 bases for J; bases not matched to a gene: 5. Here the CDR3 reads CASSLRPSGGYTQYF. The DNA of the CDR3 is TGTGCCAGCAGCTTAAGGCCTAGCGGGGGTTATACGCAGTATTTT.

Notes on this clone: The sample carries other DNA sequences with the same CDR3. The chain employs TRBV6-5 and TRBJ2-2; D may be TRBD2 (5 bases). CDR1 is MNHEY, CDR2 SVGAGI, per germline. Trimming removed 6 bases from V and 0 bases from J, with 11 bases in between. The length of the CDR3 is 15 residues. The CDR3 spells CASRRDSANTGELFF. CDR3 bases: TGTGCCAGCAGGCGCGATAGCGCGAACACCGGGGAGCTGTTTTTT.

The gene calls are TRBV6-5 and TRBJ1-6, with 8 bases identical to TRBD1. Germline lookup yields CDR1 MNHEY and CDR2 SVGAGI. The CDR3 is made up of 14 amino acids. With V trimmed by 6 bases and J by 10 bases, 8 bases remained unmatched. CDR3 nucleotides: TGTGCCAGCAGCGCCGACAGGGGAGGGTCACCCCTCCACTTT. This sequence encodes CASSADRGGSPLHF.

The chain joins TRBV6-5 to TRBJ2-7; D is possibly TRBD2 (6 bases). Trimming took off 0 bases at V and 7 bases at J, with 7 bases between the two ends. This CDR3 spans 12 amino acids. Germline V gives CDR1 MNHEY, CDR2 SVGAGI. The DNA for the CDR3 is TGTGCCAGCAGTTACTCGGGGGGTGAGCAGTACTTC. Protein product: CASSYSGGEQYF.

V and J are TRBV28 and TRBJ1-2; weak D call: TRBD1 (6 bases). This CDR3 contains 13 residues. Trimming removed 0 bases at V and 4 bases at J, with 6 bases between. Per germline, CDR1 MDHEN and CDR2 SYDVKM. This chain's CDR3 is CASSLWDSYGYTF. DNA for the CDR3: TGTGCCAGCAGTTTATGGGACAGCTATGGCTACACCTTC.

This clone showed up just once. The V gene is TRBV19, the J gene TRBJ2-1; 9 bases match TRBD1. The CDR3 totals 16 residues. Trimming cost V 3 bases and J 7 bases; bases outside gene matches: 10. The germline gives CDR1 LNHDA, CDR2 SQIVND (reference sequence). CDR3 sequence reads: CASSIGPGTGRNEQFF. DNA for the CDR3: TGTGCCAGTAGTATTGGGCCCGGGACAGGGAGGAATGAGCAGTTCTTC.

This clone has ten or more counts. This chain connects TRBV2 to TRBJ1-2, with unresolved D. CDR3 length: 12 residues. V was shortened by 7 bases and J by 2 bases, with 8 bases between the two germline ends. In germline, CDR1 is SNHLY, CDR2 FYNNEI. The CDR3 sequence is CASTRGNYGYTF. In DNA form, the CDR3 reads TGTGCCAGCACGCGGGGAAACTATGGCTACACCTTC.

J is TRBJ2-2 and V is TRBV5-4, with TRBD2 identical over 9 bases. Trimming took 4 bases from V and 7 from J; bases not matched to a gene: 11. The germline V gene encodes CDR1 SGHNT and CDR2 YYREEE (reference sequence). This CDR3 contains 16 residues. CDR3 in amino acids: CASSPGAGGPNGELFF. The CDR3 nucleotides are TGTGCCAGCAGCCCGGGTGCGGGGGGGCCGAACGGGGAGCTGTTTTTT.

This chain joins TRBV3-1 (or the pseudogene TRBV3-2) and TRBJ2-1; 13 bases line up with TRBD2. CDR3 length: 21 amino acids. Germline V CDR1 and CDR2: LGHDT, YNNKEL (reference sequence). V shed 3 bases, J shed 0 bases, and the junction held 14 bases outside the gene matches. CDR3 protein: CASSHSNGLAGAISSYNEQFF. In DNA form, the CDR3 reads TGTGCCAGCAGCCACTCTAATGGACTAGCGGGAGCCATAAGCTCCTACAATGAGCAGTTCTTC.